This entry is about one TCR beta chain. This clonotype showed up many times. Its antigen target is currently unknown. Base quality data are lacking; no much larger clone is found one base away. These data come from a study of T cell repertoires in cytomegalovirus infection (dated by TCRdb to between 2018 and 2021). About the study as a whole: Because public TCR beta signatures pointed to carriage of CMV infection together with the matching HLA type, the HLA type of each donor mattered for the analysis.

Trimming at the junction amounts to 2 bases on V and 1 base on J, and the germline ends lie 11 bases apart. From the germline V gene, CDR1 is MNHEY and CDR2 is SVGEGT. The CDR3 holds 15 amino acids from the cysteine to the phenylalanine. Just CDR3 DNA is preserved here, 45 bases in frame from base 1. Results the study describes overall, beyond this receptor: The ex vivo response was dominated by HLA-C-restricted CMV-specific TCR beta clonotypes, and the single most frequent clonotype in two of eight donors was supplied by these HLA-C-restricted clonotypes. Carriers of CMV infection plus the relevant HLA type were discriminated by the cumulative frequency of public TCR beta family members in the study cohort and in an independent roughly 400-donor cohort.

The listed sequencing device is Illumina HiSeq 1500. In TCRdb, the public reads were trimmed at Q25 with fastp and aligned with MiXCR, with productive beta chains retained. Each record represents a unique CDR3 protein, reported with the most common genes and DNA among its rows. This sample has approximately 240,000 distinct CDR3 sequences in its table, and 10% to 15% of those were observed once. 1.5% to 2% of the sample goes to the ten largest clones. Sequenced sample: PBMCs. The receptor's source is a human donor in good health (CMV status not recorded). Some clones in this sample may be carry-over from other donors' samples. The V and J segments used are TRBV6-2 or TRBV6-3 and TRBJ1-1, with the D gene call left open. The DNA reads as follows: TGTGCCAGCAGTTACGCCGGGATAGCGAACACTGAAGCTTTCTTT. This yields the protein CASSYAGIANTEAFF.